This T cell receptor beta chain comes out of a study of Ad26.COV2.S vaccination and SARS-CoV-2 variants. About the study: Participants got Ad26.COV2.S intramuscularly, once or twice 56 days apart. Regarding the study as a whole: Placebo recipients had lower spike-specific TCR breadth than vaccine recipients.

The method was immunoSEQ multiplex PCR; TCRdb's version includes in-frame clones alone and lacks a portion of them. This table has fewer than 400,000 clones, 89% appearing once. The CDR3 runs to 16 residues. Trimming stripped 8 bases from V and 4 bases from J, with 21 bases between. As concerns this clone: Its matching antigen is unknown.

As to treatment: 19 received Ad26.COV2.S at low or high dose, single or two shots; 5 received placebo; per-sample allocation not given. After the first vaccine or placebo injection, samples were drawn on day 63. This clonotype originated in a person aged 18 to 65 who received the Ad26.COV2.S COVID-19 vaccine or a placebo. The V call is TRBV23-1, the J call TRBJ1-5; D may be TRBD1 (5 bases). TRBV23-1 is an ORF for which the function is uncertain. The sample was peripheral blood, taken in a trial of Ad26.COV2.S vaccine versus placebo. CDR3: CASSHPDRDSNQPQHF. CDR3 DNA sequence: TGCGCCAGCTCCCACCCCGACCGGGACTCTAATCAGCCCCAGCATTTT.